The entry below describes one T cell receptor beta chain. Its target is unknown. 13 Jbeta primers and 60 Vbeta primers were used for the PCR. Study processing details: An analysis that came later counted some 81 million unique TCR beta chains, some 11 million shared. Here immunoSEQ multiplex PCR was the method, and the copy in TCRdb shows in-frame clones only, minus some. V and J calls and clone size are given by that table; D and trimming were obtained from the DNA. The table has about 180,000 clones, 70% to 80% seen once. While unrecorded immune exposures were likely, the donors were nominally healthy when sampled. Germline V CDR1 and CDR2: MNHEY, SMNVEV (reference sequence). The V segment lost 6 bases and the J segment 3 bases; nucleotides outside the gene matches: 11. CDR3 size: 16 residues. This sample was taken from a study of cytomegalovirus exposure and HLA in healthy donors. The study's findings and limits: The dataset shows that most TCR sequences were rare, while some public TCRs occurred in many donors.

The genes are TRBV27 and TRBJ1-2; 9 nucleotides match TRBD1. The sequence came from a man between 18 and 35 years old in good health and CMV-seronegative. Sequences were obtained from PBMCs. The chain's CDR3 is CASSLNPGQGYYGYTF. The CDR3, as DNA: TGTGCCAGCAGCTTAAATCCGGGACAGGGTTACTATGGCTACACCTTC.